The rows below give T cell receptor beta chains drawn from one sample of a study of regulatory T cells in long-lasting Graves disease. TCRdb independently ran MiXCR on the multiplex PCR reads; one entry per CDR3 protein. Of roughly 380,000 distinct CDR3 sequences listed, around 16% were seen once; the top ten hold 22%. The sample was peripheral blood mononuclear cells (PBMCs), taken at new diagnosis, from a patient treated with antithyroid drugs. These receptors came from a female donor with Graves disease. Both conserved end residues are part of each CDR3. Each record gives: V gene, J gene, CDR3 protein.

V gene: TRBV6-1
J gene: TRBJ1-5
CDR3 protein: CASSPEGTRGNQPQHF

V gene: TRBV6-2/TRBV6-3
J gene: TRBJ2-7
CDR3 protein: CASSYATGLRAYEQYF

V gene: TRBV20-1
J gene: -
CDR3 protein: CSAGRGWETQYF

V gene: TRBV27
J gene: TRBJ2-3
CDR3 protein: CASSFLAGVDTQYF

V gene: TRBV27
J gene: TRBJ1-1
CDR3 protein: CASMSLGASTEAFF

V gene: TRBV25-1
J gene: TRBJ1-2
CDR3 protein: CASSLSRTGGYGYTF

V gene: TRBV7-9
J gene: TRBJ2-7
CDR3 protein: CASEGQGAHEQYF

V gene: TRBV7-2
J gene: TRBJ2-7
CDR3 protein: CASSLGDSPTYEQYF

V gene: TRBV5-1
J gene: TRBJ1-2
CDR3 protein: CASSLEGQGNYGYTF

V gene: TRBV19
J gene: TRBJ2-2
CDR3 protein: CASSIRAGENTGELFF

V gene: TRBV19
J gene: TRBJ2-1
CDR3 protein: CASSPAAYRQQFF

V gene: TRBV4-1
J gene: TRBJ2-7
CDR3 protein: CASSHGANYEQYF

V gene: TRBV11-2
J gene: TRBJ2-6
CDR3 protein: CASSQNQAFGANVLTF

V gene: TRBV28
J gene: TRBJ2-3
CDR3 protein: CASSLPASGRVTDTQYF

V gene: TRBV6-1
J gene: TRBJ1-1
CDR3 protein: CASRATPQGRRAYTEAFF

V gene: TRBV5-1
J gene: TRBJ2-1
CDR3 protein: CASSFGTGVGDEQFF

V gene: TRBV27
J gene: TRBJ1-5
CDR3 protein: CASRMTPGSNQPQHF

V gene: TRBV9
J gene: TRBJ2-5
CDR3 protein: CASSVGGQDYQETQYF

V gene: TRBV12-3/TRBV12-4
J gene: TRBJ1-5
CDR3 protein: CASSGTDYSNQPQHF

V gene: TRBV7-9
J gene: TRBJ2-4
CDR3 protein: CASSRFVGPPENIQYF

V gene: TRBV6-1
J gene: TRBJ2-7
CDR3 protein: CASSEGEFYEQYF

V gene: TRBV6-1
J gene: TRBJ1-2
CDR3 protein: CASSEAVAEPNYGYTF